This TCR beta chain stems from a study of cytomegalovirus exposure and HLA in healthy donors. Overall study results and limits: A later examination showed that TCR association rates differed by HLA locus, with DRB1 most and HLA-C fewest. Equally common other TCR beta chains were less clonally expanded than HLA-associated ones, a later analysis found. Among donors in an Asian-associated ancestry cluster, a later analysis reportedly found fewer N-insertions than the approximately 700-donor mean.

A word on this clone: The antigen remains unidentified. One end of the junction fails to match germline, which may point to a read error.

Amplification used 60 Vbeta primers and 13 Jbeta primers. Profiling relied on immunoSEQ multiplex PCR, and the TCRdb table lists in-frame clones only, not all of them. Its table lists around 76,000 clones. Germline V gene data show CDR1 as GTSNPN and CDR2 as SVGIG (reference sequence). This CDR3 is built from 14 residues. V is TRBV30 and J is TRBJ1-1; D possibly corresponds to TRBD1 (6 bases). This TCR was sampled from a man aged 35 to 55 in good health and CMV-seronegative. Sequenced: PBMCs. The CDR3 coding sequence is TGTGCCTGGAGTGTACTAGTCTGGGACACAGAAGCTTTCTTT. Translating gives CAWSVLVWDTEAFF.